This TCR beta chain is from a study of T cells after yellow fever vaccination. Regarding the study as a whole: Although most clonotypes did not, a small share appeared in both CD4 and CD8 compartments. Most primary-vaccination clones recurred post-booster (under 98% CD4, 88% CD8).

This clonotype was seen more than once but under ten times. Its cognate antigen is unknown. The CDR3 totals 18 residues. V lost 4 bases to trimming and J lost 6 bases; unmatched junction nucleotides: 13. Germline lookup yields CDR1 MNHEY and CDR2 SVGAGI. Making TCR cDNA involved 5'RACE template switching, which added UMIs and a universal primer site. MiXCR was run by TCRdb on the 5' RACE reads, yielding one entry per CDR3 protein. Of hundreds of thousands of distinct CDR3 sequences in the sample, 9% to 15% are singletons; the top ten hold about 15%. The chain employs TRBV6-5 and TRBJ2-1; TRBD2 agrees at 12 bases. The source is a young man who received the YFV17D yellow fever vaccine. The sample consisted of PBMCs, taken on the day of the yellow fever booster vaccination. CDR3 in amino acids: CASSLTSGSAPYTNEQFF. CDR3 nucleotide sequence: TGTGCCAGCAGTTTGACTAGCGGGAGCGCTCCGTACACCAATGAGCAGTTCTTC.